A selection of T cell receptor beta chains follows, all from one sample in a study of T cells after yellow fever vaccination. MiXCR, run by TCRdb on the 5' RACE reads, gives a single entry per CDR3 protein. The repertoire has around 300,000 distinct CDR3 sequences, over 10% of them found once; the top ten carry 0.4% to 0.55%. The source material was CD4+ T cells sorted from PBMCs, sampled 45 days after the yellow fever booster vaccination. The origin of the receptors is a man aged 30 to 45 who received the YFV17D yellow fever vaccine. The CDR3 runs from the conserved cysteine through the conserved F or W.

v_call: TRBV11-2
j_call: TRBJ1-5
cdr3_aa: CASSSAGARGQPQHF

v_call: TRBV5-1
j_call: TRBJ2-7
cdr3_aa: CASSRGDVAYEQYF

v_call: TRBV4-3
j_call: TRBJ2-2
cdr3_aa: CASSQVITSGISGELFF

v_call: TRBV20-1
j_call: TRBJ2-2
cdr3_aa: CSARLAGTGELFF

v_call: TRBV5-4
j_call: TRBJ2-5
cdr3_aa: CASSLGTAQETQYF

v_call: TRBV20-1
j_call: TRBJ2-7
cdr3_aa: CSARLEEQYF

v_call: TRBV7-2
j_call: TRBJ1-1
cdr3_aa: CASSLAGTGNTEAFF

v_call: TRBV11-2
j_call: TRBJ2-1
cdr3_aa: CASSLVLVPGQDYNEQFF

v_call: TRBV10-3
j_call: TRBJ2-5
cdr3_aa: CAISAKTQETQYF

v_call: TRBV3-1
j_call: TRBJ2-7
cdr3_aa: CASSQTVPSYEQYF

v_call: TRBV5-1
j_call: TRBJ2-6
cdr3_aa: CASSWRSGRDGANVLTF

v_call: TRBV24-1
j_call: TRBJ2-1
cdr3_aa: CATSSLSQGNEQFF

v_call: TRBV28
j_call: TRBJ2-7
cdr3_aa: CASSLPPLLAGGYEQYF

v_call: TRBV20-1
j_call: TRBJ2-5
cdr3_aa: CSTRPGETQYF

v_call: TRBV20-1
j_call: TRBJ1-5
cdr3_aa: CSARAGTGFSQPQHF

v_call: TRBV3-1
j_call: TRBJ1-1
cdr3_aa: CASSPSGERNTEAFF

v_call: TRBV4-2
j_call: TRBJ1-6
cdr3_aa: CASSQEGWVGSAPYNSPLHF

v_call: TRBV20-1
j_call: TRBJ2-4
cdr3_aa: CSARRRQDSAKNIQYF

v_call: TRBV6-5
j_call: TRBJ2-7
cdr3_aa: CASSYRQGAYEQYF

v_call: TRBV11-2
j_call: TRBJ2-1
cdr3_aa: CASSTGLAYNEQFF

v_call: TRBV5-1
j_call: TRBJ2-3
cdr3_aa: CASSLGTRYDTQYF

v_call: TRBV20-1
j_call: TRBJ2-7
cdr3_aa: CSAVAGGPSNEQYF

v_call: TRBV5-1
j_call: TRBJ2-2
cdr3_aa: CASEWHAGGGELFF

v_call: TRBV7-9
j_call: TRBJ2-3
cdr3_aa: CASTNADTQYF

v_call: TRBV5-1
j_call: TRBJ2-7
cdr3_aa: CASSFGTSSYEQYF